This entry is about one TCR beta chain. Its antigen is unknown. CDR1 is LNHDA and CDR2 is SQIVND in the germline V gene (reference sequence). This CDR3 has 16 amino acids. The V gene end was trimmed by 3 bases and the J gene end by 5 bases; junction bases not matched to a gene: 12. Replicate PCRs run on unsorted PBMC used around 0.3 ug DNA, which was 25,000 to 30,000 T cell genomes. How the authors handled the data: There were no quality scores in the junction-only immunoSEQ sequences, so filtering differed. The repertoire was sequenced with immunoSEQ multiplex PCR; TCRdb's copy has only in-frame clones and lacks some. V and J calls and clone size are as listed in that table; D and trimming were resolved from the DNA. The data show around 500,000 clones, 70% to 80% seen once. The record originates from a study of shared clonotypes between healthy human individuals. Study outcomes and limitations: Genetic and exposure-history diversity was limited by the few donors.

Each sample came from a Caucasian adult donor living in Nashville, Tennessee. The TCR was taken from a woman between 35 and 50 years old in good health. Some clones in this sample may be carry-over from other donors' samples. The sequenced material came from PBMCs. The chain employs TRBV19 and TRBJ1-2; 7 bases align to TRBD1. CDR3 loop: CASSIQVDRDKYGYTF. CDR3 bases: TGTGCCAGTAGTATTCAAGTCGACAGGGATAAGTATGGCTACACCTTC.